Below are 4 T cell receptor beta chains sequenced from a single sample in a study of T-cell memory formation after mild COVID-19. MiXCR, applied by TCRdb to the 5' RACE reads, yields one record per CDR3 protein. In the table there are 300,000 to 400,000 distinct CDR3 sequences, under 25% of which are singletons. The specimen sequenced was PBMCs or a T cell subset sorted from them (not recorded which). The receptors were gathered from an adult woman who had mild COVID-19 (a few samples of this study predate the infection). Cell type and time point are not known.

This clonotype was recorded a few times. The CDR3 DNA reads TGTGCCAGCGGACTAGCGGGGGCGAGTGTTGGGACCCAGTACTTC. Amino acid sequence: CASGLAGASVGTQYF. The V call is TRBV7-2, the J call TRBJ2-5; 13 bases are shared with TRBD2. From germline, CDR1 is SGHTA and CDR2 FQGNSA. V shed 8 bases and J 7 bases; nucleotides not matched to a gene: 10. This CDR3 has 15 amino acids. The full variable domain, its missing parts supplied by reference TRBV7-2 and TRBJ2-5, is GAGVSQSPSNKVTEKGKDVELRCDPISGHTALYWYRQSLGQGLEFLIYFQGNSAPDKSGLPSDRFSAERTGGSVSTLTIQRTQQEDSAVYLCASGLAGASVGTQYFGPGTRLLVL.

This clonotype has only a few counts. The CDR3 region is CASGLVGLSYNEQFF. The CDR3 DNA is TGTGCTAGTGGTTTGGTGGGACTTTCCTACAATGAGCAGTTCTTC. V is TRBV12-5 and J is TRBJ2-1; D possibly corresponds to TRBD2 (6 bases). CDR1 is LGHNT, CDR2 FRNRAP, per germline. The V gene lost 0 bases and the J gene lost 1 base, with 7 bases spanning the gap. This CDR3 has 15 residues.

Only a few counts were recorded for this clonotype. This rearrangement joins TRBV29-1 to TRBJ1-3; 7 bases align to TRBD1. The CDR3 is 13 residues long. Trimming removed 4 bases from V and 4 bases from J; junction bases left unmatched: 4. Germline V gene data show CDR1 as SQVTM and CDR2 as ANQGSEA. The CDR3 spells CSVGDRAGNTIYF. CDR3 in DNA: TGCAGCGTTGGCGACAGGGCAGGAAACACCATATATTTT.

This chain connects TRBV18 to TRBJ2-3, with D unresolved. Germline loops: CDR1 KGHSH, CDR2 LQKENI. This CDR3 contains 13 residues. V was shortened by 0 bases and J by 4 bases, with 5 bases between the two germline ends. For the CDR3, the DNA is TGTGCCAGCTCACCACCCCAGTCAGATACGCAGTATTTT. The encoded protein is CASSPPQSDTQYF.